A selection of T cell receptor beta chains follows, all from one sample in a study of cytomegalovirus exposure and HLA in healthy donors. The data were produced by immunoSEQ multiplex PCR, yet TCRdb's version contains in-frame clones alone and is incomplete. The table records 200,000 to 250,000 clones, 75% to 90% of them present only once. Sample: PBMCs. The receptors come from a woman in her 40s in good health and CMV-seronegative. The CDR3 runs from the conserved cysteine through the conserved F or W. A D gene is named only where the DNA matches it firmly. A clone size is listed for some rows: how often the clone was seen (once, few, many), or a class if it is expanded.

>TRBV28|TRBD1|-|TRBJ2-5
TGTGCCAGCAGCCGGGGACAGGGAAGAGAGACCCAGTACTTC
CASSRGQGRETQYF
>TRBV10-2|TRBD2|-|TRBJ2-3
TGCGCCAGCAGTGAAGGACTAGCGGGAGGAGGCACAGATACGCAGTATTTT
CASSEGLAGGGTDTQYF
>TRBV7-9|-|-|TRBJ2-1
TGTTCCAGCAGCCTGATGGCGGGTGCCTCCTACAATGAGCAGTTCTTC
CSSSLMAGASYNEQFF
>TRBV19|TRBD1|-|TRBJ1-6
TGTGCCAGTAGTAAGGGACAGGGTGAATCACCCCTCCACTTT
CASSKGQGESPLHF
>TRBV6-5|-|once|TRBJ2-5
TGTGCCAGCAGTTACGGTACGGGAGCTTACTCCCAGTACTTC
CASSYGTGAYSQYF
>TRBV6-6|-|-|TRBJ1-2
TGTGCCAGCAGTGACGCCGGGCCCCCGGGGGGCTACACCTTC
CASSDAGPPGGYTF
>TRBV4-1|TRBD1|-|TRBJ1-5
TGCGCCAGCAGCCAAGATCTCTTCGGTAGGACAGGGGGCTTCTATAGCAATCAGCCCCAGCATTTT
CASSQDLFGRTGGFYSNQPQHF
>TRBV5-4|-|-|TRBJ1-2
TGTGCCAGCAGCTTGGCTGCAGGGGCTAACTATGGCTACACCTTC
CASSLAAGANYGYTF
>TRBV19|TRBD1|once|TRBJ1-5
TGTGCCAGTAGTATCTCGGACAGGGATCAGCCCCAGCATTTT
CASSISDRDQPQHF
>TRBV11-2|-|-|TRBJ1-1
TGTGCCAGCAGCTCACCCAGGGGGAACACTGAAGCTTTCTTT
CASSSPRGNTEAFF
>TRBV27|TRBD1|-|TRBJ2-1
TGTGCCAGCCGCATAGGGGGCCGGTTGAATGAGCAGTTCTTC
CASRIGGRLNEQFF
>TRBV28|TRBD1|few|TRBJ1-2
TGTGCCGGATCTCCAGCCGCCCGGACAGGGATTCACTATGGCTACACCTTC
CAGSPAARTGIHYGYTF
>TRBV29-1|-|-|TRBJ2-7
TGCAGCGTTGCCGGGCAGGGCGGTCCCTACGAGCAGTACTTC
CSVAGQGGPYEQYF
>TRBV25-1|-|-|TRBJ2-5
TGTGCCAGCAGTGAATGGGGGGGCGCCTTCCAAGAGACCCAGTACTTC
CASSEWGGAFQETQYF
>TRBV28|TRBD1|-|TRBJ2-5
TGTGCCAGCATTAGAGGTGGGACAGGGCACGGAACCCAGTACTTC
CASIRGGTGHGTQYF
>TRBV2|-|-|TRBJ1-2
TGTGCCAGCAGTGCCTCAGGAAGTAACTATGGCTACACCTTC
CASSASGSNYGYTF
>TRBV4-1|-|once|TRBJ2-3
TGCGCCAGCAGCCATAAGGAGGGTGGCGGGGGCACAGATACGCAGTATTTT
CASSHKEGGGGTDTQYF
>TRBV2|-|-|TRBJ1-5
TGTGCCAGCACCTTCGACAGCCAAAATCAGCCCCAGCATTTT
CASTFDSQNQPQHF
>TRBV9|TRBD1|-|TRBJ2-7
TGTGCCAGCAGCCCCGGACAGGACTCTAGCTACGAGCAGTACTTC
CASSPGQDSSYEQYF
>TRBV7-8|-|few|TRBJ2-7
TGTGCCAGCAGCAGCAATTACAGGGACCGGCAGTACTTC
CASSSNYRDRQYF